A single sample gave rise to the 3 T cell receptor beta chains below, sequenced in a study of cytomegalovirus exposure and HLA in healthy donors. This PCR relied on a set of 60 Vbeta primers and 13 Jbeta primers. Assay used: immunoSEQ multiplex PCR; TCRdb lists only in-frame clones, some missing. The table lists roughly 150,000 clones, around 67% of them singletons. The specimen was PBMCs. The source is a young woman in good health and CMV-seronegative.

The V gene is TRBV11-2, the J gene TRBJ2-5; 10 bases line up with TRBD1. The V gene end was trimmed by 5 bases and the J gene end by 4 bases; junction bases not matched to a gene: 7. CDR3 size: 15 residues. The germline V gene has CDR1 SGHAT and CDR2 FQNNGV. The CDR3 here is CASSLRTGGGETQYF. In DNA, the CDR3 is TGTGCCAGCAGCCTCCGGACAGGGGGGGGAGAGACCCAGTACTTC.

The rearrangement links TRBV6-5 to TRBJ1-4; D remains ambiguous. The CDR3 consists of 15 residues. Between the trimmed V and J ends, which lost 0 bases and 7 bases, there was a span of 12 bases. CDR1 MNHEY and CDR2 SVGAGI come from the germline V gene. The CDR3 loop reads CASSYSRAHGEKLFF. In nucleotides, the CDR3 is TGTGCCAGCAGTTACTCGAGGGCCCACGGTGAAAAACTGTTTTTT.

This chain's CDR3 is CASSYSGQGYEQYF. CDR3 bases: TGTGCCAGCAGCTACTCGGGACAGGGCTACGAGCAGTACTTC. This chain uses TRBV5-4 with TRBJ2-5, with TRBD1 matching over 9 bases. Judging by the DNA end, TRBJ2-7 fits better; the J call may be wrong. The CDR3 runs 14 residues. Germline CDR1 SGHNT, CDR2 YYREEE (reference sequence).